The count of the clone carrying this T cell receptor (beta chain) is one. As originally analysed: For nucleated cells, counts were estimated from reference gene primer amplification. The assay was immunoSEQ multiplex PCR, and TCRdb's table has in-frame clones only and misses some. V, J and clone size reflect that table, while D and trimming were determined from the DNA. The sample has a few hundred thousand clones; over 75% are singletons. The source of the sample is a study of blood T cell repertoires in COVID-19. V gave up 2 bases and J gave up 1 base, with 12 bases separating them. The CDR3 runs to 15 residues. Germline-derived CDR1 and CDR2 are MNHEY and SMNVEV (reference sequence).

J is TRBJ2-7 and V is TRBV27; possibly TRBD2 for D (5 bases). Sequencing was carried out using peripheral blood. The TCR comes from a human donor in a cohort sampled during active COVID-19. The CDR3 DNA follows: TGTGCCAGCAGTTTAAAGGGTTCGGGATCCTACGAGCAGTACTTC. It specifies CASSLKGSGSYEQYF.